A selection of T cell receptor beta chains follows, all from one sample in a study of regulatory T cells in long-lasting Graves disease. Via MiXCR, TCRdb re-called the multiplex PCR reads, giving one row per CDR3 protein. The table records some 430,000 distinct CDR3 sequences, roughly 21% of them present only once. Sequenced here: peripheral blood mononuclear cells (PBMCs), sampled when the disease was refractory, from a patient treated with antithyroid drugs. The receptors shown here come from a female donor with Graves disease. CDR3s include the opening cysteine and the closing phenylalanine or tryptophan. Each record gives: clone size, V gene, J gene, D gene, CDR3 protein, CDR3 DNA. D genes are given only for firm matches. Some rows have no size entry. The others give once, few or many, or a class for an expanded clone.

clone_size: many; v_call: TRBV3-1; j_call: TRBJ1-4; d_call: NA; cdr3_aa: CASSPGTVLEEKLFF; cdr3_nt: TGTGCCAGCAGCCCCGGGACCGTGCTAGAGGAAAAACTGTTTTTT
clone_size: many; v_call: TRBV12-3/TRBV12-4; j_call: TRBJ2-4; d_call: NA; cdr3_aa: CASSLGVNIQYF; cdr3_nt: TGTGCCAGCAGTTTAGGGGTGAACATTCAGTACTTC
clone_size: few; v_call: TRBV27; j_call: TRBJ2-7; d_call: NA; cdr3_aa: CASSGSLARDYEQYF; cdr3_nt: TGTGCCAGCAGTGGTTCCCTGGCCAGAGACTACGAGCAGTACTTC
clone_size: few; v_call: TRBV7-2; j_call: TRBJ2-7; d_call: NA; cdr3_aa: CASSSAIYEQYF; cdr3_nt: TGTGCCAGCAGCTCTGCGATCTACGAGCAGTACTTC
clone_size: few; v_call: TRBV19; j_call: TRBJ1-1; d_call: TRBD1; cdr3_aa: CASISLDREVTEAFF; cdr3_nt: TGTGCCAGTATCTCACTAGACAGGGAGGTCACTGAAGCTTTCTTT
clone_size: NA; v_call: TRBV6-1; j_call: TRBJ2-2; d_call: TRBD1; cdr3_aa: CASIEKGQANTGELFF; cdr3_nt: TGTGCCAGCATTGAAAAGGGACAGGCGAACACCGGGGAGCTGTTTTTT
clone_size: NA; v_call: TRBV12-3/TRBV12-4; j_call: TRBJ2-7; d_call: TRBD2; cdr3_aa: CASSSGLAAEQYF; cdr3_nt: TGTGCCAGCAGTTCCGGACTAGCGGCCGAGCAGTACTTC
clone_size: few; v_call: TRBV20-1; j_call: TRBJ2-7; d_call: TRBD2; cdr3_aa: CSAGDAVSGSYEQYF; cdr3_nt: TGCAGTGCTGGGGATGCCGTTAGCGGGAGCTACGAGCAGTACTTC
clone_size: many; v_call: TRBV28; j_call: TRBJ2-7; d_call: NA; cdr3_aa: CASREGSSYEQYF; cdr3_nt: TGTGCCAGCAGAGAGGGAAGCTCCTACGAGCAGTACTTC
clone_size: many; v_call: TRBV28; j_call: TRBJ2-5; d_call: NA; cdr3_aa: CASSPPMAGRQETQYF; cdr3_nt: TGTGCCAGCAGTCCCCCCATGGCAGGGCGCCAAGAGACCCAGTACTTC
clone_size: few; v_call: TRBV20-1; j_call: TRBJ2-7; d_call: NA; cdr3_aa: CSAESDTTYEQYF; cdr3_nt: TGCAGTGCGGAATCGGACACCACCTACGAGCAGTACTTC
clone_size: few; v_call: TRBV27; j_call: TRBJ2-7; d_call: NA; cdr3_aa: CASSLSSGHSYEQYF; cdr3_nt: TGTGCCAGCAGTTTATCGAGTGGACACTCCTACGAGCAGTACTTC
clone_size: NA; v_call: TRBV6-1; j_call: TRBJ2-2; d_call: NA; cdr3_aa: CASSWINTGELFF; cdr3_nt: TGTGCCAGCAGCTGGATAAACACCGGGGAGCTGTTTTTT
clone_size: NA; v_call: TRBV29-1; j_call: TRBJ1-1; d_call: NA; cdr3_aa: CSVRPFEAEAFF; cdr3_nt: TGCAGCGTTCGGCCTTTTGAGGCTGAAGCTTTCTTT
clone_size: few; v_call: TRBV20-1; j_call: TRBJ2-7; d_call: NA; cdr3_aa: CSASNPTEYEQYF; cdr3_nt: TGCAGTGCCTCCAACCCGACAGAATACGAGCAGTACTTC
clone_size: few; v_call: TRBV6-1; j_call: TRBJ2-3; d_call: TRBD2; cdr3_aa: CASSQGLALASQYF; cdr3_nt: TGTGCCAGCAGCCAAGGACTAGCTTTGGCCTCGCAGTATTTT
clone_size: NA; v_call: TRBV28; j_call: TRBJ2-1; d_call: TRBD2; cdr3_aa: CASSLLAVNNEQFF; cdr3_nt: TGTGCCAGCAGCCTACTAGCGGTGAACAATGAGCAGTTCTTC
clone_size: NA; v_call: TRBV18; j_call: TRBJ1-1; d_call: TRBD1; cdr3_aa: CASSSGQGEDTEAFF; cdr3_nt: TGTGCCAGCTCATCGGGACAGGGAGAGGACACTGAAGCTTTCTTT
clone_size: many; v_call: TRBV2; j_call: TRBJ2-4; d_call: NA; cdr3_aa: CASGAEDKNIQYF; cdr3_nt: TGTGCCAGCGGGGCGGAGGACAAAAACATTCAGTACTTC
clone_size: many; v_call: TRBV5-5; j_call: TRBJ1-2; d_call: NA; cdr3_aa: CASSLFAWRATFTLYGYTF; cdr3_nt: TGTGCCAGCAGCTTGTTCGCTTGGAGAGCCACGTTCACGCTCTATGGCTACACCTTC
clone_size: NA; v_call: TRBV19; j_call: TRBJ1-5; d_call: TRBD1; cdr3_aa: CACRDRGLGNQPQHF; cdr3_nt: TGTGCCTGCCGGGACAGGGGGCTTGGCAATCAGCCCCAGCATTTT
clone_size: NA; v_call: TRBV20-1; j_call: TRBJ1-5; d_call: NA; cdr3_aa: CSARRHLSNQPQHF; cdr3_nt: TGCAGTGCCAGAAGACATTTAAGCAATCAGCCCCAGCATTTT
clone_size: once; v_call: TRBV4-1; j_call: TRBJ2-7; d_call: NA; cdr3_aa: CASSQDSPPREQYF; cdr3_nt: TGCGCCAGCAGCCAAGATTCCCCTCCCCGCGAGCAGTACTTC
clone_size: few; v_call: TRBV5-1; j_call: TRBJ2-7; d_call: TRBD2; cdr3_aa: CASSQPGLAGGTYEQYF; cdr3_nt: TGCGCCAGCAGCCAGCCGGGACTAGCGGGAGGGACCTACGAGCAGTACTTC
clone_size: many; v_call: TRBV12-3/TRBV12-4; j_call: TRBJ1-5; d_call: NA; cdr3_aa: CASSNPGTGNQPQHF; cdr3_nt: TGTGCCAGCAGTAACCCAGGGACCGGCAATCAGCCCCAGCATTTT
clone_size: NA; v_call: TRBV28; j_call: TRBJ2-1; d_call: TRBD2; cdr3_aa: CASSLRGRDYNEQFF; cdr3_nt: TGTGCCAGCAGTTTAAGAGGGAGGGACTACAATGAGCAGTTCTTC
clone_size: NA; v_call: TRBV3-1; j_call: TRBJ1-1; d_call: NA; cdr3_aa: CASSQGSITEAFF; cdr3_nt: TGTGCCAGCAGCCAAGGGAGTATCACTGAAGCTTTCTTT
clone_size: NA; v_call: TRBV29-1; j_call: TRBJ2-5; d_call: TRBD1; cdr3_aa: CSASDRASRETQYF; cdr3_nt: TGCAGCGCCTCCGACAGGGCATCGAGGGAGACCCAGTACTTC
clone_size: many; v_call: TRBV12-3/TRBV12-4; j_call: TRBJ1-2; d_call: NA; cdr3_aa: CASSPPHHNYGYTF; cdr3_nt: TGTGCCAGCAGTCCTCCACACCATAACTATGGCTACACCTTC
clone_size: many; v_call: TRBV27; j_call: TRBJ1-4; d_call: NA; cdr3_aa: CASSLSPGAEKLFF; cdr3_nt: TGTGCCAGCAGTTTATCGCCGGGGGCTGAAAAACTGTTTTTT
clone_size: few; v_call: TRBV4-2; j_call: TRBJ1-1; d_call: NA; cdr3_aa: CASSQELRTEAFF; cdr3_nt: TGTGCCAGCAGCCAAGAACTCCGCACTGAAGCTTTCTTT
clone_size: NA; v_call: TRBV10-3; j_call: TRBJ1-2; d_call: NA; cdr3_aa: CAISDQDRNYGYTF; cdr3_nt: TGTGCCATCAGTGACCAGGACAGAAACTATGGCTACACCTTC
clone_size: NA; v_call: TRBV9; j_call: TRBJ2-7; d_call: NA; cdr3_aa: CASSSADSLPYEQYF; cdr3_nt: TGTGCCAGCAGCTCGGCGGACAGTCTTCCCTACGAGCAGTACTTC
clone_size: many; v_call: TRBV2; j_call: TRBJ1-5; d_call: TRBD1; cdr3_aa: CASRWTGDGGNQPQHF; cdr3_nt: TGTGCCAGCAGATGGACAGGGGATGGTGGCAATCAACCCCAGCATTTT
clone_size: many; v_call: TRBV28; j_call: TRBJ1-6; d_call: NA; cdr3_aa: CASSLGRGGHSTRSPLHF; cdr3_nt: TGTGCCAGCAGTTTAGGGAGGGGGGGACATTCAACCCGTTCACCCCTCCACTTT
clone_size: few; v_call: TRBV6-2/TRBV6-3; j_call: TRBJ2-5; d_call: NA; cdr3_aa: CASRPSSQETQYF; cdr3_nt: TGTGCCAGCCGACCGAGCTCCCAAGAGACCCAGTACTTC
clone_size: many; v_call: TRBV2; j_call: TRBJ1-2; d_call: NA; cdr3_aa: CASSVGFGYTF; cdr3_nt: TGTGCCAGCAGTGTCGGGTTTGGCTACACCTTC
clone_size: many; v_call: TRBV5-8; j_call: TRBJ1-5; d_call: NA; cdr3_aa: CASSYQGGQPQHF; cdr3_nt: TGTGCCAGCAGCTACCAGGGTGGGCAGCCCCAGCATTTT
clone_size: NA; v_call: TRBV19; j_call: TRBJ1-1; d_call: NA; cdr3_aa: CASSRWRGYTEAFF; cdr3_nt: TGTGCCAGTAGTAGATGGAGGGGGTACACTGAAGCTTTCTTT
clone_size: many; v_call: TRBV6-1; j_call: TRBJ1-4; d_call: TRBD1; cdr3_aa: CASSAQTGRNEKLFF; cdr3_nt: TGTGCCAGCAGTGCTCAGACAGGGCGGAATGAAAAACTGTTTTTT
clone_size: NA; v_call: TRBV7-9; j_call: TRBJ2-1; d_call: NA; cdr3_aa: CASSLAARSLQFF; cdr3_nt: TGTGCCAGCAGCTTAGCCGCCCGTTCCTTGCAGTTCTTC
clone_size: many; v_call: TRBV28; j_call: TRBJ2-7; d_call: TRBD2; cdr3_aa: CASSFWEGPAYEQYF; cdr3_nt: TGTGCCAGCAGTTTTTGGGAGGGCCCTGCCTACGAGCAGTACTTC
clone_size: few; v_call: TRBV9; j_call: TRBJ2-7; d_call: NA; cdr3_aa: CASTVVAGTKISYEQYF; cdr3_nt: TGTGCCAGCACCGTAGTGGCAGGCACTAAAATCTCCTACGAGCAGTACTTC
clone_size: many; v_call: TRBV7-2; j_call: TRBJ1-5; d_call: NA; cdr3_aa: CASSPTQGAGNQPQHF; cdr3_nt: TGTGCCAGCAGCCCAACCCAGGGAGCCGGCAATCAGCCCCAGCATTTT
clone_size: many; v_call: TRBV12-3/TRBV12-4; j_call: TRBJ2-5; d_call: NA; cdr3_aa: CATSQGMVRETQYF; cdr3_nt: TGTGCCACCTCACAGGGAATGGTTCGAGAGACCCAGTACTTC
clone_size: NA; v_call: TRBV5-6; j_call: TRBJ1-5; d_call: NA; cdr3_aa: CASSLGQESLRPQHF; cdr3_nt: TGTGCCAGCAGCTTGGGACAGGAGAGCCTTCGGCCCCAGCATTTT
clone_size: many; v_call: TRBV7-6; j_call: TRBJ2-5; d_call: NA; cdr3_aa: CASSLYPEGYREETQYF; cdr3_nt: TGTGCCAGCAGCTTATACCCGGAGGGCTACCGTGAAGAGACCCAGTACTTC
clone_size: NA; v_call: TRBV19; j_call: TRBJ1-2; d_call: TRBD1; cdr3_aa: CASRTGSSYGYTF; cdr3_nt: TGTGCCAGTAGGACAGGGAGTTCCTATGGCTACACCTTC
clone_size: many; v_call: TRBV10-3; j_call: TRBJ1-2; d_call: TRBD1; cdr3_aa: CAISPGQGRTSYGYTF; cdr3_nt: TGTGCCATCAGTCCGGGACAGGGGAGGACCTCCTATGGCTACACCTTC
clone_size: many; v_call: TRBV12-3/TRBV12-4; j_call: TRBJ2-7; d_call: TRBD2; cdr3_aa: CASSPVGLAGDEQYF; cdr3_nt: TGTGCCAGCAGCCCCGTGGGACTAGCGGGGGACGAGCAGTACTTC